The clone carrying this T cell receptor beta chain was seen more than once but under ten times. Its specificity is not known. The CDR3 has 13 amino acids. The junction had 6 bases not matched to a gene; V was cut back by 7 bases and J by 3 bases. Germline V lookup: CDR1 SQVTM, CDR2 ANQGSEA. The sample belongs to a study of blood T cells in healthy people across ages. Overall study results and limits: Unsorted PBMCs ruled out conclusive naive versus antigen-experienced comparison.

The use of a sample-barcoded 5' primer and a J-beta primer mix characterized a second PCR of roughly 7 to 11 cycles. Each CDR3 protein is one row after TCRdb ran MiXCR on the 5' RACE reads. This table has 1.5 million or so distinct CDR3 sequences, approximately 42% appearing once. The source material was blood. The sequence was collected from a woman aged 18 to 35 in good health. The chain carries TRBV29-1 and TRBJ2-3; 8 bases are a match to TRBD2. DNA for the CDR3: TGCAGCGCGGGGGGGATTCTGACAGATACGCAGTATTTT. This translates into CSAGGILTDTQYF.